Presented here are 25 T cell receptor beta chains from one specimen sequenced in a study of CD8 T cells in ankylosing spondylitis. MiXCR, applied by TCRdb to the 5' RACE reads, yields one record per CDR3 protein. The sample includes about 160,000 distinct CDR3 sequences, around 19% of them seen just once. Material: blood, either unsorted or a sorted T cell fraction (not recorded which). The receptor set was obtained from a male donor with ankylosing spondylitis or in good health (not recorded which).

The table lists this clonotype with a few counts. V and J are TRBV11-2 and TRBJ1-2; D is unclear. Germline V gene sequence: CDR1 SGHAT, CDR2 FQNNGV. CDR3 length: 14 residues. V shed 1 base and J shed 4 bases, with 10 bases lying between them. The CDR3 region is CASSLVLGGYGYTF. The CDR3 bases are TGTGCCAGCAGCTTAGTTCTGGGCGGCTATGGCTACACCTTC.

This clonotype was detected a few times. V usage is TRBV4-2 and J usage is TRBJ2-7; the match to TRBD2 covers 14 bases. The CDR3 extends over 18 amino acids. Looked up from germline, CDR1 is LGHNA and CDR2 is YNFKEQ. V trimming: 4 bases; J trimming: 1 base; junction bases outside the gene matches: 9. CDR3 loop: CASSPRGLAGEESYEQYF. DNA for the CDR3: TGTGCCAGCAGCCCACGGGGACTAGCGGGAGAGGAATCCTACGAGCAGTACTTC.

The sample holds many counts of this clonotype. V gene TRBV28 combines with J gene TRBJ2-5, with 11 nucleotides matching TRBD1. J gave up 9 bases and V 6 bases, and 18 bases lay outside the gene matches. Germline V gene data show CDR1 as MDHEN and CDR2 as SYDVKM. The CDR3 extends over 17 amino acids. CDR3 bases: TGTGCCAGCAGCTCCACCCGGGACAGGGGGTTCGTACGGGCCCAGTACTTC. It encodes CASSSTRDRGFVRAQYF.

This clonotype was recorded only once. The chain uses TRBV5-4 and TRBJ2-2; 12 bases match TRBD2. CDR3 size: 16 residues. Trimming cost V 3 bases and J 4 bases; bases outside gene matches: 4. Germline lookup yields CDR1 SGHNT and CDR2 YYREEE (reference sequence). The CDR3 DNA reads TGTGCCAGCAGCTATGGACTAGCGGGGCGCACCGGGGAGCTGTTTTTT. Its translation: CASSYGLAGRTGELFF.

The CDR3 reads CASSQGGTSGRRPYEQYF. DNA of the CDR3: TGTGCCAGCAGCCAGGGCGGGACTAGCGGGAGGAGACCCTACGAGCAGTACTTC. V is TRBV3-1 and J is TRBJ2-7, with 15 bases fitting TRBD2. There are 18 residues in the CDR3. Unmatched junction bases numbered 8, after V lost 3 bases and J lost 2 bases. CDR1 is LGHDT and CDR2 is YNNKEL in the germline V gene (reference sequence).

This clonotype was detected many times. The V gene is TRBV29-1, the J gene TRBJ2-5, with TRBD2 matching 13 bases. The CDR3 sequence is 17 residues long. Trimming took 0 bases from V and 1 from J; bases not matched to a gene: 5. Germline V gene sequence: CDR1 SQVTM, CDR2 ANQGSEA. The CDR3 bases are TGCAGCGTTGAAGATTCGACTAGCGGGAGGTCCCAAGAGACCCAGTACTTC. Protein sequence: CSVEDSTSGRSQETQYF.

In its sample, this clonotype was seen many times. V usage is TRBV20-1 and J usage is TRBJ2-2; 8 bases are shared with TRBD2. The CDR3 loop spans 15 amino acids. With 2 bases clipped from V and 4 bases from J, the junction kept 6 bases outside the gene matches. Germline loops: CDR1 DFQATT, CDR2 SNEGSKA (reference sequence). The CDR3 loop reads CSARTGLGSTGELFF. In nucleotides, the CDR3 is TGCAGTGCTAGAACGGGACTAGGAAGCACCGGGGAGCTGTTTTTT.

The chain uses TRBV2 and TRBJ1-5; D remains unclear. V lost 2 bases to trimming and J lost 4 bases, with 12 bases between them. The germline gives CDR1 SNHLY, CDR2 FYNNEI. This CDR3 has 15 residues. The CDR3 loop is CASSEWAKHNQPQHF. In DNA, the CDR3 is TGTGCCAGCAGTGAATGGGCGAAGCATAATCAGCCCCAGCATTTT.

This clonotype came up many times. The V call is TRBV10-3, the J call TRBJ2-7; D unclear. CDR3 length: 14 amino acids. Looked up from germline, CDR1 is ENHRY and CDR2 is SYGVKD. V was shortened by 3 bases and J by 2 bases, with 11 bases between the two germline ends. The CDR3 protein is CAISDGLTPYEQYF. In DNA form, the CDR3 reads TGTGCCATCAGTGACGGCCTAACCCCCTACGAGCAGTACTTC.

The table lists this clonotype with a few counts. V is TRBV7-6 and J is TRBJ2-7; 10 nucleotides line up with TRBD1. After removal of 3 bases from V and 5 bases from J, the junction contained 7 bases not matched to a gene. CDR3 length: 15 amino acids. Germline V CDR1 and CDR2: SGHVS, FNYEAQ. As DNA, the CDR3 is TGTGCCAGCAGCTTGACAGGGGGCTTAAAGGACGAGCAGTACTTC. Translated, it gives CASSLTGGLKDEQYF. The entire variable domain, with the rest obtained from reference TRBV7-6 and TRBJ2-7, is as follows: GAGVSQSPRYKVTKRGQDVALRCDPISGHVSLYWYRQALGQGPEFLTYFNYEAQQDKSGLPNDRFSAERPEGSISTLTIQRTEQRDSAMYRCASSLTGGLKDEQYFGPGTRLTVT.

This clonotype came up many times. The CDR3 reads CSARSSGNTIYF. CDR3 DNA: TGCAGTGCTCGCAGCTCTGGAAACACCATATATTTT. The chain recombines TRBV20-1 with TRBJ1-3, with unresolved D. This CDR3 region has 12 residues. Germline V gene lookup returns CDR1 DFQATT and CDR2 SNEGSKA (reference sequence). V was clipped by 5 bases and J by 0 bases, with 5 bases between them.

The sample holds a few counts of this clonotype. The gene calls are TRBV5-1 and TRBJ1-2; no clear D gene. CDR3 length: 14 residues. Germline-derived CDR1 and CDR2 are SGHRS and YFSETQ. Trimming cost V 2 bases and J 5 bases, with 13 bases left between them. This CDR3 is CASSFTRNGYGYTF. CDR3 DNA: TGCGCCAGCAGCTTTACCAGGAACGGTTATGGCTACACCTTC.

This chain links TRBV7-2 with TRBJ2-1; TRBD2 aligns across 7 bases. From germline, CDR1 is SGHTA and CDR2 FQGNSA. V dropped 1 base and J dropped 2; count of bases not matched to a gene: 5. The CDR3 loop spans 16 amino acids. CDR3 residues: CASSLGGGGPYNEQFF. DNA of the CDR3: TGTGCCAGCAGCTTAGGAGGCGGGGGTCCCTACAATGAGCAGTTCTTC.

The sample holds many counts of this clonotype. The chain combines TRBV3-1 with TRBJ2-1; D not certain. V lost 5 bases and J lost 5, with 13 bases in between. Germline CDR1 and CDR2: LGHDT and YNNKEL (reference sequence). The CDR3 extends over 14 amino acids. CDR3 amino acids: CASSALGRDNEQFF. The CDR3 DNA is TGTGCCAGCAGCGCGCTCGGTCGAGACAATGAGCAGTTCTTC.

This chain uses TRBV27 with TRBJ2-7, with D hard to call. The CDR3 consists of 13 residues. Trimming shortened V by 6 bases and J by 3 bases, and 12 bases separated the two germline ends. Germline values: CDR1 MNHEY, CDR2 SMNVEV (reference sequence). DNA of the CDR3: TGTGCCAGCAGCCCAGACCACAACTACGAGCAGTACTTC. The encoded protein is CASSPDHNYEQYF.

Concerning this clonotype: One end of the junction varies from germline; a read error may be responsible. The V gene is TRBV29-1, the J gene TRBJ2-7; 8 positions match TRBD2. There are 13 residues in the CDR3. Germline-derived CDR1 and CDR2 are SQVTM and ANQGSEA. For the CDR3, the DNA is TGCAGCGTTGAGTTCCAGCGGGAGCCACCCAGTGGCTTC. Residues: CSVEFQREPPSGF.

Of note for this clonotype: A much more abundant neighbour one base away suggests this may be a read error. The chain is built from TRBV12-3 or TRBV12-4 and TRBJ1-1; tentatively, D is TRBD1 (5 bases). V lost 6 bases to trimming and J lost 4 bases, with 15 bases between them. CDR3 length: 14 amino acids. CDR3: CASRCTGGGTEAFF. The DNA of the CDR3 is TGTGCCAGCAGATGCACAGGAGGAGGCACTGAAGCTTTCTTT.

This clonotype was seen many times. The rearrangement joins TRBV10-3 to TRBJ2-3; no definite D call. Germline V gene data show CDR1 as ENHRY and CDR2 as SYGVKD. This CDR3 has 15 amino acids. The V end was cut by 0 bases, the J end by 2 bases, with 9 bases between. CDR3 in DNA: TGTGCCATCAGTGAGTCGCAGGCTATCACAGATACGCAGTATTTT. Its protein is CAISESQAITDTQYF.

CDR3 coding DNA: TGTGCCAGCAGTTTATCCCCCCCGGACAGTTTCACAGATACGCAGTATTTT. As protein: CASSLSPPDSFTDTQYF. The V gene is TRBV27, the J gene TRBJ2-3, with D possibly being TRBD1 (6 bases). Germline V gives CDR1 MNHEY, CDR2 SMNVEV (reference sequence). V lost 0 bases and J 2 bases, leaving 15 bases between the germline ends. CDR3 length equals 17 residues.

The chain employs TRBV20-1 and TRBJ2-7; a possible D gene is TRBD1 (5 bases). V was pared by 0 bases and J by 0 bases, with 12 bases between. This CDR3 spans 15 amino acids. Germline CDR1 and CDR2: DFQATT and SNEGSKA (reference sequence). Here the CDR3 reads CSARDPQGSSYEQYF. The CDR3 region has the DNA TGCAGTGCTAGAGATCCCCAGGGCAGCTCCTACGAGCAGTACTTC.

This clonotype was seen many times. J is TRBJ2-7 and V is TRBV14, with D possibly being TRBD1 or TRBD2 (6 bases each). Trimming removed 8 bases from V and 3 bases from J, with 14 bases in between. The CDR3 totals 13 residues. Germline V CDR1 and CDR2: SGHDN, FVKESK. The DNA of the CDR3 is TGTGCCAGCGCCCGGAGGGGGGTCTACGAGCAGTACTTC. Encoded protein: CASARRGVYEQYF.

This clonotype was observed a handful of times. This chain joins TRBV5-4 and TRBJ2-6; no clear D. CDR3 length: 17 amino acids. Germline V lookup: CDR1 SGHNT, CDR2 YYREEE (reference sequence). Between the trimmed V and J ends, which lost 8 bases and 1 base, there was a span of 19 bases. The CDR3 bases are TGTGCCAGTGACATACAGAACCCCCGTTCTGGGGCCAACGTCCTGACTTTC. Protein sequence: CASDIQNPRSGANVLTF. Full variable domain (missing parts from reference TRBV5-4 and TRBJ2-6): ETGVTQSPTHLIKTRGQQVTLRCSSQSGHNTVSWYQQALGQGPQFIFQYYREEENGRGNFPPRFSGLQFPNYSSELNVNALELDDSALYLCASDIQNPRSGANVLTFGAGSRLTVL.

Ten or more counts support this clonotype. This sequence joins TRBV12-3 or TRBV12-4 and TRBJ1-5; D perhaps matches TRBD1 (6 bases). The germline V and J ends were trimmed by 6 bases and 4 bases, with 13 bases remaining between them. The CDR3 contains 14 residues. The DNA of the CDR3 is TGTGCCAGCAGCCCTGGGACACCTAATCAGCCCCAGCATTTT. This gives the protein CASSPGTPNQPQHF.

This clonotype was recorded at least ten times. The V call is TRBV28, the J call TRBJ2-7, with 8 bases identical to TRBD2. The CDR3 covers 13 residues. The V segment lost 3 bases and the J segment 5 bases; nucleotides outside the gene matches: 3. The germline CDR1 and CDR2 sequences are MDHEN and SYDVKM. The CDR3 reads CASSFAGGDEQYF. CDR3 bases: TGTGCCAGCAGTTTTGCCGGGGGGGACGAGCAGTACTTC. Using reference TRBV28 and TRBJ2-7 for the parts outside the CDR3, the full variable domain is DVKVTQSSRYLVKRTGEKVFLECVQDMDHENMFWYRQDPGLGLRLIYFSYDVKMKEKGDIPEGYSVSREKKERFSLILESASTNQTSMYLCASSFAGGDEQYFGPGTRLTVT.

With respect to this clonotype: It may be a read error: a sequence one base away is much more abundant. This chain connects TRBV10-3 to TRBJ2-1, with 11 positions matching TRBD2. The CDR3 contains 17 residues. The V segment lost 6 bases and the J segment 1 base; nucleotides outside the gene matches: 8. Germline lookup yields CDR1 ENHRY and CDR2 SYGVKD. In nucleotides, the CDR3 is TGTGCCATCAGGAGAGTTAGCGGGAGGGAATCCTACAATGAGCAGTTCTTC. This translates into CAIRRVSGRESYNEQFF.